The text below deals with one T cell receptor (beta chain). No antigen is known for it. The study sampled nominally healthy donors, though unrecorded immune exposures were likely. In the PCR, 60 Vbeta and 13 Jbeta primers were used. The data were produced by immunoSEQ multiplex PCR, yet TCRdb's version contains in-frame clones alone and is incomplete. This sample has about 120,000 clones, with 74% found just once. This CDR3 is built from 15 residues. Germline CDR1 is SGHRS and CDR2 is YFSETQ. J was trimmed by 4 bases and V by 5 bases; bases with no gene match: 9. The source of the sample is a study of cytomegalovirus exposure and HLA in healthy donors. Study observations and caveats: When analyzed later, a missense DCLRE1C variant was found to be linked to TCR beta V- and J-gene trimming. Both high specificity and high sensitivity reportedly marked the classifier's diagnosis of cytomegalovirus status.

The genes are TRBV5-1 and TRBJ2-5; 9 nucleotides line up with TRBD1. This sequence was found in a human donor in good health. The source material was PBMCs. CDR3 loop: CASRLQGQGGETQYF. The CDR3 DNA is TGCGCCAGCAGGTTGCAGGGACAGGGTGGAGAGACCCAGTACTTC.